Each of the 3 T cell receptor beta chains below was sequenced from the same sample in a study of blood T cell repertoires in COVID-19. Generated by immunoSEQ multiplex PCR, the TCRdb table keeps only in-frame clones and is missing some. The sample lists about 42,000 clones, almost 90% occurring once. The specimen sequenced was peripheral blood. These receptors all come from a man in his fifties with active COVID-19.

The CDR3 spells CASSLRQGVRETQYF. The CDR3 nucleotides read TGTGCCAGCAGCCTTCGACAGGGGGTGCGGGAGACCCAGTACTTC. The rearrangement uses TRBV3-1 (or the pseudogene TRBV3-2) and TRBJ2-5; 9 bases map to TRBD1. The ends lost 4 bases at V and 5 bases at J; junction bases unmatched: 8. There are 15 residues in the CDR3. Germline V gives CDR1 LGHDT, CDR2 YNNKEL (reference sequence).

The chain recombines TRBV6-4 with TRBJ2-2, with TRBD1 matching 8 bases. The CDR3 has 15 amino acids. The V segment lost 8 bases and the J segment 1 base; nucleotides outside the gene matches: 6. The germline V gene has CDR1 MRHNA and CDR2 SNTAGT. DNA for the CDR3: TGTGCCAGCGGCCCGGGGACAGGGAACACCGGGGAGCTGTTTTTT. Protein product: CASGPGTGNTGELFF.

The chain employs TRBV30 and TRBJ1-2; 9 nucleotides agree with TRBD1. The CDR3 totals 13 residues. The V segment lost 5 bases and the J segment 4 bases; nucleotides outside the gene matches: 5. The germline gives CDR1 GTSNPN, CDR2 SVGIG (reference sequence). The CDR3 protein is CAWDRGEPYGYTF. The CDR3 DNA sequence: TGTGCCTGGGACAGGGGGGAGCCCTATGGCTACACCTTC.